What follows is one T cell receptor beta chain and its context. Antigen unknown. These data come from a study of graft-versus-host responses after intestinal transplantation. The V gene lost 2 bases and the J gene lost 6 bases, with 11 bases spanning the gap. The CDR3 is made up of 13 amino acids. Germline CDR1 reads GTSNPN; CDR2 reads SVGIG (reference sequence). Assay used: immunoSEQ multiplex PCR; TCRdb lists only in-frame clones, some missing. Of some 96,000 clones in the sample, roughly 87% were seen once. The sequence was collected from a human donor who was the organ donor for an intestinal transplant. The sample consisted of unstimulated CD4+ T cells sorted from spleen or lymph node cells, taken before transplant. The rearrangement uses TRBV30 and TRBJ2-1; a possible D gene is TRBD1 (6 bases). CDR3 nucleotide sequence: TGTGCCTGGAGTCCTACAGGGCCCAATGAGCAGTTCTTC. It is translated as CAWSPTGPNEQFF.